The next 26 T cell receptor beta chains were all read from a single sample in a study of Graves' ophthalmopathy and Graves' hyperthyroidism (dated by TCRdb to the late 2010s). The instrument given in TCRdb is Illumina HiSeq 2000. For repertoire sequencing, TCR beta CDR3 regions were amplified from RNA transcripts. The first round of RT-PCR was done with HTBI primers and the Qiagen OneStep RT-PCR kit, and was followed by a second round of multiplex PCR, then size selection and purification. In-frame beta chains were kept once TCRdb had trimmed the public reads at Q25 with fastp and called clones with MiXCR. All rows with the same CDR3 protein become a single entry with the most common DNA and genes. Counted in this sample were over a million distinct CDR3 sequences; about 40% of them appeared once. The leading ten clones occupy around 10% of the sample. Source material: peripheral blood or thyroid tissue (not recorded which). The receptors were gathered from an adult man with Graves' hyperthyroidism.

This clonotype was seen ten or more times. The chain is built from TRBV19 and TRBJ2-7; D gene ambiguous. CDR1 and CDR2 (germline): LNHDA, SQIVND (reference sequence). The CDR3 contains 14 residues. The V and J ends lost 5 bases and 2 bases respectively, with 13 bases between them. The CDR3 protein is CASSPRQAPYEQYF. Written as DNA, the CDR3 is TGTGCCAGTAGTCCCAGACAAGCCCCCTACGAGCAGTACTTC.

This chain joins TRBV10-3 and TRBJ2-2; D perhaps matches TRBD2 (5 bases). The CDR3 length is 17 residues. Germline V gene data show CDR1 as ENHRY and CDR2 as SYGVKD. Between the trimmed V and J ends, which lost 5 bases and 3 bases, there was a span of 19 bases. The CDR3 is CAISYPAGKIYTGELFF. CDR3 sequence (DNA): TGTGCCATCAGTTACCCGGCGGGCAAGATTTACACCGGGGAGCTGTTTTTT.

About this clonotype: A much more abundant neighbour one base away suggests this may be a read error. This chain connects TRBV5-1 to TRBJ2-5, with 12 bases aligning to TRBD1. The germline gives CDR1 SGHRS, CDR2 YFSETQ. CDR3 length equals 15 residues. V lost 0 bases to trimming and J lost 5 bases; unmatched junction nucleotides: 2. CDR3 residues: CASSLVGQGAETQYF. The CDR3 DNA sequence: TGCGCCAGCAGCTTGGTGGGACAGGGGGCGGAGACCCAGTACTTC.

The CDR3 nucleotides are TGTGCCATCAGTGGTCATAGCGTCACCGGGGAGCTGTTTTTT. It codes for CAISGHSVTGELFF. The chain recombines TRBV10-3 with TRBJ2-2, with a weak D call TRBD2 (5 bases). Per germline, CDR1 ENHRY and CDR2 SYGVKD. The V end lost 4 bases, the J end lost 4 bases, and 10 bases lay between the germline ends. The CDR3 length is 14 residues.

This clonotype showed up many times. The chain combines TRBV9 with TRBJ1-4; no definite D call. The CDR3 sequence is 16 residues long. CDR1 SGDLS and CDR2 YYNGEE come from the germline V gene. V lost 4 bases, J lost 2 bases, and 15 bases lay in between. CDR3 sequence: CASSIGAAGTNEKLFF. The CDR3 nucleotides are TGTGCCAGCAGCATAGGCGCTGCCGGGACTAATGAAAAACTGTTTTTT.

For this clonotype: A much larger clone differs by one base, so this may be a read error. The CDR3 DNA follows: TGTGCCAGCAGCTCACCTTACTCTGGAAACACCATATATTTT. This sequence encodes CASSSPYSGNTIYF. J is TRBJ1-3 and V is TRBV7-9, with unresolved D. The CDR3 is 14 residues long. CDR1 is SEHNR, CDR2 FQNEAQ, per germline (reference sequence). V shed 4 bases and J shed 0 bases, with 7 bases lying between them. Looking up the rest from reference TRBV7-9 and TRBJ1-3 gives the full variable domain: DTGVSQNPRHKITKRGQNVTFRCDPISEHNRLYWYRQTLGQGPEFLTYFQNEAQLEKSRLLSDRFSAERPKGSFSTLEIQRTEQGDSAMYLCASSSPYSGNTIYFGEGSWLTVV.

The chain has TRBV7-9 and TRBJ2-7, with D perhaps given as TRBD1 or TRBD2 (6 bases each). The V and J ends lost 5 bases and 3 bases respectively, with 20 bases between them. The CDR3 contains 16 residues. CDR1 SEHNR and CDR2 FQNEAQ come from the germline V gene (reference sequence). The DNA of the CDR3 is TGTGCCAGCAGCCCCCTCGGGGGCGGATTCCTCTACGAGCAGTACTTC. It specifies CASSPLGGGFLYEQYF.

The rearrangement joins TRBV7-8 to TRBJ1-2; TRBD1 is a possible D gene (6 bases). Trimming stripped 5 bases from V and 8 bases from J, with 24 bases between. CDR3 length: 16 amino acids. Germline V lookup: CDR1 SGHVS, CDR2 FQNEAQ. CDR3 DNA sequence: TGTGCCAGCAGCAGCCCGGGACATTCCGACTTTAACGGCTACACCTTC. Translated, it gives CASSSPGHSDFNGYTF.

There are many counts of this clonotype. The gene calls are TRBV19 and TRBJ2-2, with a possible D match to TRBD1 (6 bases). This CDR3 has 13 residues. Germline CDR1 LNHDA, CDR2 SQIVND (reference sequence). Trimming pared 7 bases from V and 5 bases from J, leaving 11 bases between. The CDR3 DNA is TGTGCCAGTATGGGGGCAAGGACCGGGGAGCTGTTTTTT. Translated: CASMGARTGELFF. Full variable domain (rest looked up from reference TRBV19 and TRBJ2-2): DGGITQSPKYLFRKEGQNVTLSCEQNLNHDAMYWYRQDPGQGLRLIYYSQIVNDFQKGDIAEGYSVSREKKESFPLTVTSAQKNPTAFYLCASMGARTGELFFGEGSRLTVL.

This clonotype was observed at least ten times. The chain joins TRBV29-1 to TRBJ1-6; D call uncertain. The germline gives CDR1 SQVTM, CDR2 ANQGSEA. The CDR3 runs 15 residues. Between the trimmed V and J ends, which lost 4 bases and 6 bases, there was a span of 16 bases. Written as DNA, the CDR3 is TGCAGCGTTGGGGGAAAAGGGAAGAGTAATTCACCCCTCCACTTT. Translated, it gives CSVGGKGKSNSPLHF.

This clonotype was seen at least ten times. The chain uses TRBV11-2 and TRBJ2-2; no firm D call. CDR1 SGHAT and CDR2 FQNNGV come from the germline V gene. This CDR3 is 14 amino acids long. Trimming pared 1 base from V and 6 bases from J, leaving 9 bases between. The CDR3 protein is CASSLGAASGELFF. CDR3 coding DNA: TGTGCCAGCAGCTTAGGAGCAGCGTCCGGGGAGCTGTTTTTT.

This clonotype occurred many times. The gene calls are TRBV5-1 and TRBJ1-1, with TRBD1 as a possible D gene (6 bases). V dropped 7 bases and J dropped 1 base, with 11 bases sitting between them. The germline V gene has CDR1 SGHRS and CDR2 YFSETQ. CDR3 length: 13 amino acids. The CDR3: CASSQGKNTEAFF. In DNA form, the CDR3 reads TGCGCCAGCTCACAGGGTAAGAACACTGAAGCTTTCTTT.

The rearrangement links TRBV7-2 to TRBJ1-2; unclear D gene. CDR3 length: 16 residues. Trimming cost V 5 bases and J 8 bases, with 24 bases left between them. Looked up from germline, CDR1 is SGHTA and CDR2 is FQGNSA. The DNA for the CDR3 is TGTGCCAGCAGCGAAGCGGTGGGCTCAGAGAGTCGCGGCTACACCTTC. This translates into CASSEAVGSESRGYTF. Variable domain in full (rest from reference TRBV7-2 and TRBJ1-2): GAGVSQSPSNKVTEKGKDVELRCDPISGHTALYWYRQSLGQGLEFLIYFQGNSAPDKSGLPSDRFSAERTGGSVSTLTIQRTQQEDSAVYLCASSEAVGSESRGYTFGSGTRLTVV.

The rearrangement uses TRBV20-1 and TRBJ2-6, with 7 positions matching TRBD1. Looked up from germline, CDR1 is DFQATT and CDR2 is SNEGSKA (reference sequence). CDR3 length: 17 amino acids. V lost 0 bases and J lost 5; bases outside the gene matches: 10. The CDR3 coding sequence is TGCAGTGCTAGAGATGGGGGACAGCCGCCGCGGGCCAACGTCCTGACTTTC. This gives the protein CSARDGGQPPRANVLTF.

This clonotype has a count of ten or more. The genes are TRBV29-1 and TRBJ2-7, with 7 bases identical to TRBD1. V lost 2 bases and J lost 0; bases outside the gene matches: 4. The CDR3 contains 14 residues. The germline V gene encodes CDR1 SQVTM and CDR2 ANQGSEA. In nucleotides, the CDR3 is TGCAGCGTTGAAATGGGACAGAGCTCCTACGAGCAGTACTTC. Translated: CSVEMGQSSYEQYF.

J is TRBJ2-7 and V is TRBV5-6, with D hard to call. V was clipped by 3 bases and J by 2 bases, with 15 bases between them. Germline V lookup: CDR1 SGHDT, CDR2 YYEEEE. CDR3 length: 15 amino acids. CDR3 coding DNA: TGTGCCAGCAGCTCGGTCGACACTCGTCCCTACGAGCAGTACTTC. Protein: CASSSVDTRPYEQYF.

This clonotype has at least ten counts. The chain couples TRBV29-1 to TRBJ2-7; a possible D gene is TRBD2 (5 bases). Deletions cut 7 bases from V and 5 bases from J, with 21 bases between. CDR1 SQVTM and CDR2 ANQGSEA come from the germline V gene. CDR3 size: 14 residues. The chain's CDR3 is CSAKISVGLNEQYF. The DNA for the CDR3 is TGCAGCGCCAAGATTAGCGTCGGTTTGAACGAGCAGTACTTC.

This chain uses TRBV20-1 with TRBJ2-7, with D perhaps matching TRBD2 (6 bases). Germline CDR1 DFQATT, CDR2 SNEGSKA (reference sequence). V was shortened by 1 base and J by 2 bases, with 15 bases between the two germline ends. This CDR3 has 15 residues. CDR3 DNA sequence: TGCAGTGCTAGAGGTGTAGAGGGACTGACCTACGAGCAGTACTTC. Translation gives CSARGVEGLTYEQYF.

This clonotype was seen ten or more times. This chain connects TRBV7-6 to TRBJ1-1; 10 positions agree with TRBD1. Germline values: CDR1 SGHVS, CDR2 FNYEAQ. The V and J ends lost 3 bases and 6 bases, in that order; junction bases with no gene match: 7. This CDR3 contains 15 residues. CDR3 region: CASSLRQGASAEAFF. CDR3 DNA sequence: TGTGCCAGCAGCTTGCGACAGGGGGCATCGGCTGAAGCTTTCTTT.

Only a few counts were recorded for this clonotype. Its ends do not fully match the called genes, so a read error is possible. The V gene is TRBV10-3, the J gene TRBJ1-5, with unresolved D. CDR3 size: 14 residues. Germline V gives CDR1 ENHRY, CDR2 SYGVKD. CDR3 sequence: CASSYDGDHQPQHF. In DNA form, the CDR3 reads TGTGCCAGCAGTTACGACGGGGATCATCAGCCCCAGCATTTT.

This clonotype was observed a few times. The chain links TRBV30 to TRBJ1-1; 7 nucleotides match TRBD1. Germline CDR1 and CDR2: GTSNPN and SVGIG (reference sequence). There are 14 residues in the CDR3. The ends lost 5 bases at V and 1 base at J; junction bases unmatched: 7. CDR3 nucleotide sequence: TGTGCCTGGGAACTGGGACAGCCGAACACTGAAGCTTTCTTT. It specifies CAWELGQPNTEAFF.

In this sample, this clonotype turned up many times. The rearrangement uses TRBV20-1 and TRBJ1-6; D might be TRBD1 (6 bases). The CDR3 is made up of 16 amino acids. Germline V gene data show CDR1 as DFQATT and CDR2 as SNEGSKA (reference sequence). With 0 bases removed from V and 5 bases from J, the gap between germline ends came to 14 bases. The CDR3 region is CSARDLTRGDNSPLHF. The CDR3, as DNA: TGCAGTGCTAGAGATCTGACCAGGGGTGATAATTCACCCCTCCACTTT.

This clonotype was seen a handful of times. The gene calls are TRBV15 and TRBJ1-1; D gene uncertain. The CDR3 is 14 amino acids. Germline V CDR1 and CDR2: LNHNV, YYDKDF (reference sequence). With 5 bases removed from V and 3 bases from J, the gap between germline ends came to 13 bases. In nucleotides, the CDR3 is TGTGCCACCAGCCGCGGAGAGGGCGACACTGAAGCTTTCTTT. Amino acids: CATSRGEGDTEAFF.

The chain uses TRBV6-5 and TRBJ2-7; TRBD1 matches at 8 bases. The CDR3 is 14 residues long. The junction had 3 bases not matched to a gene; V was cut back by 2 bases and J by 3 bases. Germline V gene lookup returns CDR1 MNHEY and CDR2 SVGAGI. CDR3 sequence: CASSYDTGGYEQYF. CDR3 coding DNA: TGTGCCAGCAGTTACGATACAGGGGGCTACGAGCAGTACTTC.

The genes are TRBV6-6 and TRBJ1-2; the D is unclear. The V end was cut by 2 bases, the J end by 4 bases, with 20 bases between. This CDR3 contains 17 residues. Germline CDR1 MNHNY, CDR2 SVGAGI (reference sequence). CDR3 loop: CASSYGLEDSWSYGYTF. The CDR3 DNA is TGTGCCAGCAGTTACGGGTTGGAGGACTCCTGGTCCTATGGCTACACCTTC.

This clonotype was seen repeatedly, ten times or more. The chain's CDR3 is CAIKRAGSGNTIYF. In DNA form, the CDR3 reads TGTGCCATCAAGCGTGCCGGCTCTGGAAACACCATATATTTT. The chain carries TRBV10-3 and TRBJ1-3; D uncertain. This CDR3 comprises 14 residues. In germline, CDR1 is ENHRY, CDR2 SYGVKD. Trimming took 7 bases from V and 0 from J, leaving 10 bases between them.